The rows below give T cell receptor beta chains drawn from one sample of a study of lymphopenia after photon versus proton radiotherapy. Using immunoSEQ multiplex PCR, the repertoire was profiled, and TCRdb retains in-frame clones only, with some absent. The repertoire has around 20,000 clones, about 90% of them found once; the top ten carry under 7.5%. This sample comprised peripheral blood, obtained from a patient treated with photon-based radiotherapy. The receptors originated from a man aged 60-69 years with pancreatic cancer. Each CDR3 is given with its conserved first and last residue. The D gene is left open where the match is weak. For some rows the clone size is stated as once, few or many, or as a class when expanded; others skip it.

TRBV6-1	-	TRBJ2-1	once	TGTGCCAGCCAGGACCCACCCTTCAATGAGCAGTTCTTC	CASQDPPFNEQFF
TRBV6-1	-	TRBJ2-3	-	TGTGCCAGCAGCAACACAGATACGCAGTATTTT	CASSNTDTQYF
TRBV4-3	-	TRBJ2-3	-	TGCGCCAGCAGCCAAGGAGGGGGGATCACAGATACGCAGTATTTT	CASSQGGGITDTQYF
TRBV5-6	-	TRBJ2-1	-	TGTGCCAGCAGCTTGGCGGGGAAATTGAATGAGCAGTTCTTC	CASSLAGKLNEQFF
TRBV6-5	TRBD2	TRBJ2-1	-	TGTGCCAGCAGTTTACTAGCGGGGGCCCACAATGAGCAGTTCTTC	CASSLLAGAHNEQFF
TRBV5-1	TRBD1	TRBJ2-3	-	TGCGCCAGCAGCTTTCCGGGACAGGGCACAGATACGCAGTATTTT	CASSFPGQGTDTQYF
TRBV5-1	-	TRBJ1-2	-	TGCGCCAGCAGCTTATCGGGGGGATCTATCTTCTATGGCTACACCTTC	CASSLSGGSIFYGYTF
TRBV6-5	-	TRBJ1-3	-	TGTGCCAGCAGTTACTGGACGGATACTGGAAACACCATATATTTT	CASSYWTDTGNTIYF
TRBV2	-	TRBJ2-5	-	TGTGCCAGCAGTGAAATTTCCGGAACCCAGTACTTC	CASSEISGTQYF
TRBV9	-	TRBJ1-2	-	TGTGCCAGCAGCGTGTCGGGGTCCTATGGCTACACCTTC	CASSVSGSYGYTF